These 27 T cell receptor beta chains were sequenced from one sample in a study of blood T cell repertoires in COVID-19. The method was immunoSEQ multiplex PCR; TCRdb's version includes in-frame clones alone and lacks a portion of them. This sample has some 220,000 clones, with around 80% found just once. The sample comprised peripheral blood. All receptors derive from a woman aged 70 to 79 with acute or convalescent COVID-19.

This sequence joins TRBV2 and TRBJ1-1; perhaps TRBD1 as D (5 bases). Germline CDR1 and CDR2: SNHLY and FYNNEI. CDR3 length: 14 amino acids. Trimming stripped 6 bases from V and 5 bases from J, with 16 bases between. The CDR3 bases are TGTGCCAGCAGCCCGCAACGGGGGGGGACTGAAGCTTTCTTT. Encoded protein: CASSPQRGGTEAFF.

The CDR3 here is CASSRPDRANTEAFF. CDR3 coding DNA: TGCGCCAGCAGCCGCCCGGACAGGGCGAACACTGAAGCTTTCTTT. The chain combines TRBV4-1 with TRBJ1-1; 8 nucleotides align to TRBD1. Germline V gene data show CDR1 as MGHRA and CDR2 as YSYEKL. This CDR3 has 15 residues. Unmatched junction bases numbered 5, after V lost 4 bases and J lost 1 base.

This clone has only a few counts. The chain links TRBV11-2 to TRBJ1-1; maybe TRBD1 (5 bases). The CDR3 runs to 14 residues. Deletions cut 5 bases from V and 5 bases from J, with 15 bases between. Looked up from germline, CDR1 is SGHAT and CDR2 is FQNNGV. The CDR3 DNA reads TGTGCCAGCAGCACGCACGGGGGAAATACTGAAGCTTTCTTT. Translating gives CASSTHGGNTEAFF.

This chain links TRBV5-8 with TRBJ2-7; D is possibly TRBD2 (5 bases). CDR1 SGHTS and CDR2 YDEGEE come from the germline V gene. The CDR3 consists of 13 residues. V lost 5 bases and J 5 bases, leaving 14 bases between the germline ends. CDR3 sequence (DNA): TGTGCCAGCAGGACTCGCGGGTTGGACGAGCAGTACGTC. It encodes CASRTRGLDEQYV.

The chain joins TRBV20-1 to TRBJ1-2; no clear D gene. From germline, CDR1 is DFQATT and CDR2 SNEGSKA (reference sequence). V shed 3 bases and J shed 9 bases, with 11 bases lying between them. This CDR3 contains 11 residues. CDR3 amino acids: CSASPLPCYTF. The CDR3 nucleotides are TGCAGTGCTAGCCCACTTCCGTGCTACACCTTC.

The CDR3 loop is CASSRSSSGGSSPLHF. The CDR3 DNA reads as TGTGCCAGCAGCCGATCATCCTCAGGGGGAAGTTCACCCCTCCACTTT. The chain couples TRBV14 to TRBJ1-6, with 7 bases fitting TRBD1. CDR3 length equals 16 residues. Trimming cost V 4 bases and J 9 bases; bases outside gene matches: 12. Germline CDR1 SGHDN, CDR2 FVKESK.

V usage is TRBV21-1 and J usage is TRBJ1-2; the D call in the table, TRBD1, was not verified against the DNA. TRBV21-1 is a listed pseudogene. The CDR3 consists of 15 residues. CDR3 in amino acids: CASSKRDRFNYGYTF. The CDR3, as DNA: TGTGCCAGCAGCAAAAGGGACAGATTCAACTATGGCTACACCTTC.

The chain joins TRBV15 to TRBJ2-2; possible D gene TRBD2, 5 bases. This CDR3 is built from 14 residues. The germline gives CDR1 LNHNV, CDR2 YYDKDF (reference sequence). V was clipped by 2 bases and J by 3 bases, with 7 bases between them. The CDR3 region has the DNA TGTGCCACCAGCAGATCGGAGGACACCGGGGAGCTGTTTTTT. The encoded protein is CATSRSEDTGELFF.

The J gene is TRBJ1-2, the V gene TRBV19, with 11 nucleotides matching TRBD1. Germline V gene data show CDR1 as LNHDA and CDR2 as SQIVND (reference sequence). This CDR3 spans 17 amino acids. V lost 6 bases and J lost 7; bases outside the gene matches: 16. CDR3: CASSPYPDRGRISGYTF. The CDR3 coding sequence is TGTGCCAGTAGCCCCTACCCGGACAGGGGGCGGATCTCTGGCTACACCTTC.

CDR3 loop: CAASREGINSPLHF. The CDR3 DNA follows: TGTGCCGCATCCAGGGAAGGGATTAATTCACCCCTCCACTTT. The J gene is TRBJ1-6, the V gene TRBV3-1 (or the pseudogene TRBV3-2); D might be TRBD1 (5 bases). The CDR3 loop spans 14 amino acids. CDR1 is LGHDT and CDR2 is YNNKEL in the germline V gene (reference sequence). V lost 11 bases and J lost 6, with 17 bases in between.

The chain uses TRBV5-1 and TRBJ1-5; a weak D match, TRBD1 (6 bases). Germline V gene lookup returns CDR1 SGHRS and CDR2 YFSETQ. The CDR3 totals 14 residues. The germline V and J ends were trimmed by 2 bases and 2 bases, with 8 bases remaining between them. The CDR3 region is CASSFSGGNQPQHF. CDR3 nucleotide sequence: TGCGCCAGCAGCTTTTCAGGGGGCAATCAGCCCCAGCATTTT.

This clone showed up just once. The chain recombines TRBV6-2 or TRBV6-3 with TRBJ2-7; 7 bases align to TRBD1. The V gene end was trimmed by 2 bases and the J gene end by 4 bases; junction bases not matched to a gene: 11. This CDR3 is 16 amino acids long. Germline CDR1 is MNHEY and CDR2 is SVGEGT. This CDR3 reads CASSYLRDRNLYEQYF. CDR3 coding DNA: TGTGCCAGCAGTTACCTCCGGGACAGAAATCTGTACGAGCAGTACTTC.

This clone was recorded only once. This chain uses TRBV18 with TRBJ1-1; unclear D gene. CDR3 length: 13 residues. CDR1 is KGHSH and CDR2 is LQKENI in the germline V gene. V was cut by 5 bases and J by 4 bases, with 11 bases left in between. The CDR3 spells CASSSDEGTEAFF. In nucleotides, the CDR3 is TGTGCCAGCTCATCGGATGAGGGCACTGAAGCTTTCTTT.

The gene calls are TRBV30 and TRBJ1-5, with unresolved D. V lost 2 bases, J lost 4 bases, and 9 bases lay in between. The CDR3 runs to 13 residues. The germline V gene encodes CDR1 GTSNPN and CDR2 SVGIG (reference sequence). The CDR3 loop is CAWSKEGNQPQHF. The CDR3 bases are TGTGCCTGGAGTAAGGAGGGAAATCAGCCCCAGCATTTT.

This chain connects TRBV2 to TRBJ1-1; 11 bases are a match to TRBD1. Per germline, CDR1 SNHLY and CDR2 FYNNEI. Trimming cost V 6 bases and J 4 bases; bases outside gene matches: 7. The length of the CDR3 is 15 residues. CDR3 amino acids: CASSPGTGGSTEAFF. CDR3 nucleotide sequence: TGTGCCAGCAGCCCGGGGACAGGGGGAAGCACTGAAGCTTTCTTT.

This clone was observed at least ten times. J is TRBJ2-1 and V is TRBV19; 9 positions agree with TRBD1. V trimming: 3 bases; J trimming: 7 bases; junction bases outside the gene matches: 13. The germline V gene has CDR1 LNHDA and CDR2 SQIVND (reference sequence). This CDR3 comprises 17 residues. The CDR3 bases are TGTGCCAGTAGTATTGGGTGGGGACAGGGAGGTGGTAATGAGCAGTTCTTC. Translation gives CASSIGWGQGGGNEQFF.

V gene TRBV5-4 combines with J gene TRBJ1-1; 7 bases are shared with TRBD1. CDR1 is SGHNT, CDR2 YYREEE, per germline (reference sequence). The CDR3 consists of 13 residues. Trimming removed 4 bases from V and 11 bases from J; junction bases left unmatched: 11. The CDR3 sequence: CASSVNRGPDAFF. The CDR3 DNA follows: TGTGCCAGCAGCGTAAATAGGGGGCCGGATGCTTTCTTT.

The CDR3 DNA follows: TGTGCCTGGAGTGTACAGGTCAATCAGCCCCAGCATTTT. It encodes CAWSVQVNQPQHF. The V call is TRBV30, the J call TRBJ1-5, with a weak D call TRBD1 (5 bases). The V end lost 0 bases, the J end lost 3 bases, and 6 bases lay between the germline ends. This CDR3 spans 13 amino acids. CDR1 is GTSNPN and CDR2 is SVGIG in the germline V gene (reference sequence).

Only one count was recorded for this clone. The V and J genes are TRBV5-1 and TRBJ1-2, with 8 bases lining up with TRBD1. V lost 4 bases to trimming and J lost 10 bases; unmatched junction nucleotides: 15. Germline values: CDR1 SGHRS, CDR2 YFSETQ. The length of the CDR3 is 15 residues. CDR3 in amino acids: CASSPSLGTGSAYTF. CDR3 DNA: TGCGCCAGCAGCCCGAGTCTGGGGACAGGTTCAGCCTACACCTTC.

This clone was recorded once. V gene TRBV10-3 combines with J gene TRBJ1-4; a possible D gene is TRBD1 (6 bases). The CDR3 runs 14 residues. The V gene's germline CDR1 is ENHRY and CDR2 SYGVKD. The ends were cut back, 5 bases at V and 5 bases at J, with 12 bases in the middle. CDR3 residues: CAISPRQENEKLFF. CDR3 DNA: TGTGCCATCAGTCCCCGACAGGAAAATGAAAAACTGTTTTTT.

This sequence joins TRBV24-1 and TRBJ2-7, with D tentatively TRBD2 (5 bases). The CDR3 has 14 amino acids. Trimming left V 3 bases short and J 6 bases short, with 14 bases between. Germline V gene data show CDR1 as KGHDR and CDR2 as SFDVKD. CDR3 protein: CATSDGETGSEQYF. CDR3 sequence (DNA): TGTGCCACCAGTGATGGGGAGACTGGTAGCGAGCAGTACTTC.

The V and J genes are TRBV14 and TRBJ2-5, with 11 bases lining up with TRBD2. V was clipped by 1 base and J by 2 bases; unmatched bases: 0. Germline V gene data show CDR1 as SGHDN and CDR2 as FVKESK. This CDR3 contains 15 residues. The CDR3 sequence is CASSQGLAGQETQYF. Written as DNA, the CDR3 is TGTGCCAGCAGCCAAGGACTAGCGGGGCAAGAGACCCAGTACTTC.

The rearrangement uses TRBV10-3 and TRBJ2-7; 8 positions agree with TRBD1. The CDR3 consists of 16 residues. Germline lookup yields CDR1 ENHRY and CDR2 SYGVKD. V dropped 6 bases and J dropped 0; count of bases not matched to a gene: 10. Written as DNA, the CDR3 is TGTGCCATCAGACTGGGACAGGCCTCCCCCTCCTACGAGCAGTACTTC. Protein product: CAIRLGQASPSYEQYF.

The J gene is TRBJ2-7, the V gene TRBV18, with 8 bases aligning to TRBD1. V was clipped by 4 bases and J by 0 bases; unmatched bases: 5. CDR3 length equals 15 residues. CDR1 is KGHSH and CDR2 is LQKENI in the germline V gene. For the CDR3, the DNA is TGTGCCAGCTCACAGACAGGGGAATTCTCCTACGAGCAGTACGTC. Amino acid sequence: CASSQTGEFSYEQYV.

The gene calls are TRBV5-6 and TRBJ2-7, with D perhaps TRBD1 (6 bases). V lost 4 bases to trimming and J lost 5 bases, with 16 bases between them. The CDR3 runs to 14 residues. The V gene's germline CDR1 is SGHDT and CDR2 YYEEEE. CDR3 coding DNA: TGTGCCAGCAGCCCCGGGACAAATTACCACGAGCAGTACTTC. Protein product: CASSPGTNYHEQYF.

The chain carries TRBV5-1 and TRBJ1-1; tentatively, D is TRBD1 (5 bases). Germline V lookup: CDR1 SGHRS, CDR2 YFSETQ. The CDR3 is 15 amino acids. The V and J ends lost 4 bases and 7 bases respectively, with 20 bases between them. The CDR3 region is CASSLSLSGGGEAFF. The CDR3 nucleotides read TGCGCCAGCAGCCTGAGCCTTTCTGGGGGAGGTGAAGCTTTCTTT.

The gene calls are TRBV11-2 and TRBJ2-4; D unresolved. V was trimmed by 3 bases and J by 0 bases, leaving 12 bases between them. CDR3 size: 16 residues. In germline, CDR1 is SGHAT, CDR2 FQNNGV. The CDR3 loop is CASSFPQTGAKNIQYF. The CDR3 coding sequence is TGTGCCAGCAGCTTCCCTCAGACTGGAGCCAAAAACATTCAGTACTTC. Full variable domain (remainder filled in from reference TRBV11-2 and TRBJ2-4): EAGVAQSPRYKIIEKRQSVAFWCNPISGHATLYWYQQILGQGPKLLIQFQNNGVVDDSQLPKDRFSAERLKGVDSTLKIQPAKLEDSAVYLCASSFPQTGAKNIQYFGAGTRLSVL.